This record concerns one TCR beta chain sequence. The antigen is unknown. Time point denoted: newly diagnosed GD, antithyroid drugs for less than 3 months. RNA from PBMCs was the source of the TCR library. Germline trimming cut 4 bases from V and 3 bases from J; bases unmatched to any gene: 4. The germline CDR1 and CDR2 sequences are SGHRS and YFSETQ. The CDR3 covers 16 residues. This entry belongs to a study of regulatory T cells in long-lasting Graves disease. The TCR beta library used iRepertoire HTBI primers with Arm-PCR amplification of CDR3. One entry per CDR3 protein, called by TCRdb with MiXCR from the multiplex PCR reads. The sample has 400,000 to 500,000 distinct CDR3 sequences, about 14% seen once. Whole-study results and caveats: Patients with persistent disease shared 2,741 public clonotypes, outpacing the approximately 920 shared by new patients.

These same records also appear under a second study, on T cells in Graves' hyperthyroidism and ophthalmopathy.

The specimen was peripheral blood mononuclear cells (PBMCs), collected at new diagnosis, from a patient treated with antithyroid drugs. The V and J genes are TRBV5-1 and TRBJ2-5, with TRBD2 identical over 15 bases. This sequence originates from a woman in her forties or fifties with Graves disease. The CDR3 DNA sequence: TGCGCCAGCAGCCAGGGACTAGCGGGAGGAAAAGAGACCCAGTACTTC. Amino acid sequence: CASSQGLAGGKETQYF.